Following are 30 T cell receptor beta chains from one sample sequenced in a study of tumor-infiltrating lymphocytes in primary liver carcinoma. The authors made TCR beta cDNA from roughly 480 ng total RNA with a constant-region primer. Three-round nested multiplex PCR performed with slightly modified ARM-PCR produced the TCR beta libraries. For approximately 9 cycles apiece, the opening two PCR rounds ran with TRBV1-TRBV30 forward primers and a C-beta reverse primer. Via MiXCR, TCRdb re-called the multiplex PCR reads, giving one row per CDR3 protein. This sample has 95,000 to 150,000 distinct CDR3 sequences, with less than 75% found just once. Between 20 and 30 mg of unsorted bulk tissue served as the source from which RNA and DNA were co-extracted. The sequencing input was tumor-adjacent normal liver tissue. The source is a woman aged 55-70 years with primary liver carcinoma and hepatitis B virus infection.

Worth noting for this clonotype: The junction departs from the called germline gene at one end, perhaps through a read error. The chain uses TRBV14 and TRBJ2-1, with D perhaps matching TRBD2 (5 bases). Germline-derived CDR1 and CDR2 are SGHDN and FVKESK. This CDR3 has 14 amino acids. Written as DNA, the CDR3 is TGTGCCAGCAGCCCTAAATTGACGGGGAATGAGCATCTCTTC. It codes for CASSPKLTGNEHLF.

As regards this clonotype: This sequence may be a read error, since a much larger clone differs from it by one base. The chain employs TRBV5-1 and TRBJ2-3, with TRBD1 as a possible D gene (5 bases). Germline V CDR1 and CDR2: SGHRS, YFSETQ. The CDR3 is 14 residues long. V dropped 1 base and J dropped 4 bases, with 10 bases sitting between them. CDR3 sequence: CASSLTTVPDTQYF. As DNA, the CDR3 is TGCGCCAGCAGCTTGACGACAGTACCAGATACGCAGTATTTT.

With regard to this clonotype: Lacking the conserved final phenylalanine or tryptophan, this CDR3 likely reflects a read error. The chain links TRBV29-1 to TRBJ2-5; D may be TRBD1 (6 bases). The germline V gene encodes CDR1 SQVTM and CDR2 ANQGSEA. The CDR3 is 13 amino acids. Trimming left V 7 bases short and J 5 bases short, with 17 bases between. In nucleotides, the CDR3 is TGCAGCGCTTCTGGGGGCCCCCTTGAGACCCAGTACCTC. Its translation is CSASGGPLETQYL.

Of note for this clonotype: A junction boundary mismatches the germline segment, possibly from a read error. The J gene is TRBJ2-7, the V gene TRBV6-5; 8 bases fit TRBD2. Germline V gene data show CDR1 as MNHEY and CDR2 as SVGAGI. The CDR3 length is 15 residues. For the CDR3, the DNA is TGTGTCAGCAGCTACTTGGCGGGAGGAGGCTACGAGCAGTACTTC. Amino acids: CVSSYLAGGGYEQYF.

As for this clonotype: A read error may be the cause here, since a much bigger clone is one base away. CDR3 residues: CASSSPEGFSYEQYF. The CDR3, as DNA: TGCGCCAGCAGCTCCCCAGAGGGCTTCTCCTACGAGCAGTACTTC. The chain combines TRBV5-1 with TRBJ2-7; D may be TRBD2 (5 bases). CDR1 is SGHRS and CDR2 is YFSETQ in the germline V gene. The CDR3 contains 15 residues. The V end was cut by 3 bases, the J end by 0 bases, with 13 bases between. Full variable domain (remainder filled in from reference TRBV5-1 and TRBJ2-7): KAGVTQTPRYLIKTRGQQVTLSCSPISGHRSVSWYQQTPGQGLQFLFEYFSETQRNKGNFPGRFSGRQFSNSRSEMNVSTLELGDSALYLCASSSPEGFSYEQYFGPGTRLTVT.

Many counts were recorded for this clonotype. This chain links TRBV6-5 with TRBJ2-1; D is unresolved. Germline CDR1 is MNHEY and CDR2 is SVGAGI. The germline V and J ends were trimmed by 2 bases and 7 bases, with 3 bases remaining between them. The CDR3 extends over 11 amino acids. The CDR3 loop is CASSYNNEQFF. In DNA, the CDR3 is TGTGCCAGCAGTTACAATAATGAGCAGTTCTTC.

This chain uses TRBV11-2 with TRBJ1-4, with D perhaps TRBD1 (6 bases). Germline V gives CDR1 SGHAT, CDR2 FQNNGV. The V end was cut by 0 bases, the J end by 7 bases, with 12 bases between. The CDR3 has 15 residues. The CDR3: CASSLEGGGSEKLFF. The CDR3 DNA reads as TGTGCCAGCAGCTTAGAAGGGGGTGGAAGTGAAAAACTGTTTTTT.

This clonotype has a count of ten or more. The V and J genes are TRBV5-1 and TRBJ1-2; no clear D. The CDR3 has 14 residues. Germline CDR1 is SGHRS and CDR2 is YFSETQ. V shed 1 base and J shed 3 bases, with 10 bases lying between them. The DNA of the CDR3 is TGCGCCAGCAGCTTGAGTCCCGCCGACTATGGCTACACCTTC. It encodes CASSLSPADYGYTF.

This clonotype occurred many times. The J gene is TRBJ2-1, the V gene TRBV7-6, with 8 positions matching TRBD2. The CDR3 runs 15 residues. The V segment lost 5 bases and the J segment 7 bases; nucleotides outside the gene matches: 10. Per the germline V gene, CDR1 is SGHVS and CDR2 is FNYEAQ. The CDR3 DNA is TGTGCCAGCAGCCCCTTCCGGGAGGGCCAGAATGAGCAGTTCTTC. Translating gives CASSPFREGQNEQFF.

The chain links TRBV12-3 or TRBV12-4 to TRBJ1-1; D not certain. This CDR3 is built from 12 residues. The CDR3 sequence: CASCFRPGKAFF. DNA of the CDR3: TGTGCTAGCTGTTTCCGGCCCGGGAAAGCTTTCTTT.

Concerning this clonotype itself: A read error is possible here, since a much larger clone lies one base away. This chain links TRBV6-6 with TRBJ2-7; D is possibly TRBD1 (6 bases). Germline CDR1 is MNHNY and CDR2 is SVGAGI (reference sequence). The CDR3 contains 14 residues. Trimming cost V 2 bases and J 4 bases, with 12 bases left between them. CDR3 region: CASSYDSGVYEQYF. CDR3 nucleotides: TGTGCCAGCAGTTACGATTCAGGGGTGTACGAGCAGTACTTC.

Remarks on this clonotype: A read error may be the cause here, since a much bigger clone is one base away. The chain carries TRBV5-1 and TRBJ2-5, with a possible D match to TRBD1 (5 bases). The CDR3 is 16 amino acids. The ends were cut back, 4 bases at V and 3 bases at J, with 19 bases in the middle. The germline V gene has CDR1 SGHRS and CDR2 YFSETQ. CDR3 nucleotide sequence: TGCGCCAGCAGCGGCTTGGGGCAGACGGGCAAAGAGACCCAGTACTTC. It codes for CASSGLGQTGKETQYF. Filled out from reference TRBV5-1 and TRBJ2-5, the complete variable domain reads KAGVTQTPRYLIKTRGQQVTLSCSPISGHRSVSWYQQTPGQGLQFLFEYFSETQRNKGNFPGRFSGRQFSNSRSEMNVSTLELGDSALYLCASSGLGQTGKETQYFGPGTRLLVL.

The chain uses TRBV6-5 and TRBJ2-5; D possibly corresponds to TRBD2 (6 bases). The CDR3 is 13 amino acids. Germline CDR1 and CDR2: MNHEY and SVGAGI. V lost 6 bases to trimming and J lost 1 base, with 9 bases between them. CDR3 sequence (DNA): TGTGCCAGCAGCGGGAGAGTCCAAGAGACCCAGTACTTC. The encoded protein is CASSGRVQETQYF.

This clonotype was detected only a few times. The conserved closing phenylalanine or tryptophan is absent in this CDR3, likely reflecting a read error. This rearrangement joins TRBV20-1 to TRBJ1-1; 7 positions match TRBD1. Trimming at V came to 6 bases and at J to 4 bases, leaving 8 bases not matched to a gene. Per germline, CDR1 DFQATT and CDR2 SNEGSKA (reference sequence). The CDR3 runs 13 residues. The CDR3 here is CSAIRAGGTEAFS. The CDR3 coding sequence is TGCAGTGCCATCCGGGCAGGGGGCACTGAAGCTTTCTCT.

CDR3: CASSRRGGSNTEAFF. For the CDR3, the DNA is TGCGCCAGCAGCAGGAGGGGGGGCTCGAACACTGAAGCTTTCTTT. This chain joins TRBV5-1 and TRBJ1-1, with a tentative D call TRBD1 (6 bases). CDR3 length: 15 amino acids. Trimming pared 4 bases from V and 1 base from J, leaving 14 bases between. The germline V gene has CDR1 SGHRS and CDR2 YFSETQ.

A remark on this clonotype: The missing conserved phenylalanine or tryptophan at the end of this CDR3 makes a read error likely. The DNA is left out, because the CDR3 cannot be placed on it with certainty; the CDR3 is given as TCRdb lists it. The chain employs TRBV28 and TRBJ2-5; TRBD1 was called by the table and not checked on the DNA. Germline CDR1 MDHEN, CDR2 SYDVKM. The CDR3 length is 14 residues, termini included. The CDR3: CASSLSGQGETHYL.

The V gene is TRBV19, the J gene TRBJ2-2, with 9 bases fitting TRBD2. Trimming cost V 9 bases and J 7 bases; bases outside gene matches: 12. Per germline, CDR1 LNHDA and CDR2 SQIVND (reference sequence). The CDR3 runs 15 residues. The chain's CDR3 is CARRDSGRRVGELFF. CDR3 bases: TGTGCCAGAAGGGATAGCGGGAGAAGGGTCGGGGAGCTGTTTTTT.

V and J are TRBV12-3 or TRBV12-4 and TRBJ1-1; TRBD1 might be the D (5 bases). This CDR3 is built from 14 residues. V dropped 10 bases and J dropped 4 bases, with 19 bases sitting between them. CDR3 amino acids: CANARGSFGTEAFF. For the CDR3, the DNA is TGTGCCAACGCCCGGGGCTCATTCGGCACTGAAGCTTTCTTT.

With regard to this clonotype: Its ends do not fully match the called genes, so a read error is possible. The chain recombines TRBV11-2 with TRBJ2-5; no reliable D call. The CDR3 is 16 residues long. CDR1 SGHAT and CDR2 FQNNGV come from the germline V gene. CDR3 region: CTSSQVATCESGTQYF. CDR3 nucleotide sequence: TGTACCAGCAGCCAGGTCGCGACTTGCGAGTCCGGGACCCAGTACTTC.

Points on this clonotype: At one of its ends the junction is not consistent with the germline gene, which may arise from a read error. This sequence joins TRBV4-1 and TRBJ1-4; D unresolved. The CDR3 sequence is 14 residues long. Germline-derived CDR1 and CDR2 are MGHRA and YSYEKL. CDR3 bases: TGCGCCACCAGCCCACAACACACTAGTGAAAAACTGTTTTTC. Amino acid sequence: CATSPQHTSEKLFF.

This chain joins TRBV29-1 and TRBJ2-1; TRBD1 might be the D (5 bases). CDR1 is SQVTM, CDR2 ANQGSEA, per germline. V lost 6 bases to trimming and J lost 6 bases, with 18 bases between them. The CDR3 contains 14 residues. CDR3 coding DNA: TGCAGCGTCGAACCGGCAGGGTCCCGCAATGAGCAGTTCTTC. Translating it yields CSVEPAGSRNEQFF.

Details on this clonotype: An end of the junction differs from the germline gene, which may be a read error. The rearrangement joins TRBV6-1 to TRBJ2-3, with TRBD1 identical over 8 bases. The V gene's germline CDR1 is MNHNS and CDR2 SASEGT. The CDR3 has 15 amino acids. The CDR3 region has the DNA TGTGCCAGCAGTGAGCAGGGGGCCAGCACAGATACGCAGTTTTTC. Its protein product is CASSEQGASTDTQFF.

Regarding this clonotype: Since the CDR3 does not end with the conserved phenylalanine or tryptophan, this likely comes from a read error. The rearrangement joins TRBV12-3 or TRBV12-4 to TRBJ2-7; 7 bases align to TRBD1. Trimming removed 7 bases from V and 3 bases from J; junction bases left unmatched: 12. The length of the CDR3 is 15 residues. The CDR3 spells CASTQVGSGGYEQYL. For the CDR3, the DNA is TGTGCCAGCACTCAAGTCGGGTCAGGGGGCTACGAGCAGTACTTG.

Concerning this clonotype itself: Because the CDR3 is missing its conserved closing phenylalanine or tryptophan, this is likely a read error. V gene TRBV12-3 or TRBV12-4 combines with J gene TRBJ2-7; 9 bases map to TRBD2. This CDR3 region has 13 residues. The CDR3 coding sequence is TGTACCAGCAAAGCAGCGGGAGGCCACGAGCAGTACTTA. The encoded protein is CTSKAAGGHEQYL.

This clonotype occurred once. At one end the junction does not follow the germline gene, possibly because of a read error. The CDR3 nucleotides read TGCGCAAGCACCCCGGGACAGCCTGGCGAGCAGTACTTC. Translated, it gives CASTPGQPGEQYF. This chain joins TRBV12-3 or TRBV12-4 and TRBJ2-7, with 7 bases aligning to TRBD1. CDR3 length: 13 amino acids.

With regard to this clonotype: A read error may be the cause here, since a much bigger clone is one base away. This rearrangement joins TRBV7-9 to TRBJ1-1; possibly TRBD1 for D (5 bases). The CDR3 consists of 14 residues. The germline V gene encodes CDR1 SEHNR and CDR2 FQNEAQ (reference sequence). For the CDR3, the DNA is TGTGCCGGCAGCCTGACAAGGGGCAACACTGAAGCTTTCTTT. The encoded protein is CAGSLTRGNTEAFF.

In the case of this clonotype: An end of the junction does not agree with germline; a read error may underlie this. CDR3 region: CASSHLAGVTWELFF. The CDR3 DNA is TGTGCCAGCAGCCATCTAGCGGGAGTTACCTGGGAGCTGTTCTTT. The rearrangement links TRBV14 to TRBJ2-2; the match to TRBD2 covers 10 bases. CDR1 SGHDN and CDR2 FVKESK come from the germline V gene. The CDR3 is 15 residues long. Looking up the rest from reference TRBV14 and TRBJ2-2 gives the full variable domain: EAGVTQFPSHSVIEKGQTVTLRCDPISGHDNLYWYRRVMGKEIKFLLHFVKESKQDESGMPNNRFLAERTGGTYSTLKVQPAELEDSGVYFCASSHLAGVTWELFFGEGSRLTVL.

Concerning this clonotype: It may be a read error: a sequence one base away is much more abundant. The V gene is TRBV7-9, the J gene TRBJ1-1; D uncertain. The CDR3 sequence is 13 residues long. The V and J ends lost 2 bases and 4 bases respectively, with 8 bases between them. CDR1 is SEHNR and CDR2 is FQNEAQ in the germline V gene (reference sequence). The CDR3 spells CASSLRGSTEAFF. The CDR3 coding sequence is TGTGCCAGCAGCTTACGGGGTAGCACTGAAGCTTTCTTT. Looking up the rest from reference TRBV7-9 and TRBJ1-1 gives the full variable domain: DTGVSQNPRHKITKRGQNVTFRCDPISEHNRLYWYRQTLGQGPEFLTYFQNEAQLEKSRLLSDRFSAERPKGSFSTLEIQRTEQGDSAMYLCASSLRGSTEAFFGQGTRLTVV.

Of note for this clonotype: This clone may be a read error of a much larger clone one base away. The chain couples TRBV7-9 to TRBJ2-2, with 8 bases identical to TRBD1. Germline CDR1 and CDR2: SEHNR and FQNEAQ (reference sequence). This CDR3 region has 16 residues. V shed 6 bases and J 5 bases; nucleotides not matched to a gene: 11. CDR3 in DNA: TGTGCCAGCAGTCAGGGGGCTCCCGTTGAAACCGGGGAGCTGTTTTTT. Translating gives CASSQGAPVETGELFF. Based on the CDR3 plus reference TRBV7-9 and TRBJ2-2, the full variable domain is DTGVSQNPRHKITKRGQNVTFRCDPISEHNRLYWYRQTLGQGPEFLTYFQNEAQLEKSRLLSDRFSAERPKGSFSTLEIQRTEQGDSAMYLCASSQGAPVETGELFFGEGSRLTVL.

Remarks on this clonotype: The junction and the germline gene differ at one end; a read error may be behind it. The chain links TRBV11-3 to TRBJ1-1; tentative D call: TRBD1 (6 bases). Germline CDR1 and CDR2: SGHNT and YENEEA. The CDR3 is 16 residues long. CDR3 in DNA: TGTGCCAGCAGCGTCGGGGGCAGGGTGAGGAACACTGAAGCTCTCTTT. As protein: CASSVGGRVRNTEALF.